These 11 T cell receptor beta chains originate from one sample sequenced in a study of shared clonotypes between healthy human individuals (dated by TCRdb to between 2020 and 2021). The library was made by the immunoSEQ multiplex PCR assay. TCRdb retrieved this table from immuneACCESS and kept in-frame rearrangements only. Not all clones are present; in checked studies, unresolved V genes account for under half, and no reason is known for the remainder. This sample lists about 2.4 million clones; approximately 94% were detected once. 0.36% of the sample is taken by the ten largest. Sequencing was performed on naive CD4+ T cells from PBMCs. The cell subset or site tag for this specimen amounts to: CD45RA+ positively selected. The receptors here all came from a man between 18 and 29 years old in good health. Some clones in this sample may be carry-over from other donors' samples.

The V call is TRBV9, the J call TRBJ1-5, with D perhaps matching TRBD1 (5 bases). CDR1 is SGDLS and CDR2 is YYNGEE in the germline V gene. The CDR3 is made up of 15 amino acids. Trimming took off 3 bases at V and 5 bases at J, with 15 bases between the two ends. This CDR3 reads CASSESSGLDQPQHF. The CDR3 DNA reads TGTGCCAGCAGCGAGTCGTCAGGGTTGGATCAGCCCCAGCATTTT.

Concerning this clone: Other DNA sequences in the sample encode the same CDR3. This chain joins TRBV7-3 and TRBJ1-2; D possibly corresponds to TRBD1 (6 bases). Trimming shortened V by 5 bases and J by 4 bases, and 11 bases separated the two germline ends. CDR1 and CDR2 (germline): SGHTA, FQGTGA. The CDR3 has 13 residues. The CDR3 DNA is TGTGCCAGCAGCCCAGGCAGGGGCTATGGCTACACCTTC. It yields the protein CASSPGRGYGYTF.

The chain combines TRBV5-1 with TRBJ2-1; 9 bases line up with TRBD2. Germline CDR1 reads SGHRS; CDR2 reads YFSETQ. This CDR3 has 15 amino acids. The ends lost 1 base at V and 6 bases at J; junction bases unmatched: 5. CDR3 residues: CASSLNSGSGNEQFF. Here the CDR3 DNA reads TGCGCCAGCAGCTTGAATAGCGGGAGTGGCAATGAGCAGTTCTTC.

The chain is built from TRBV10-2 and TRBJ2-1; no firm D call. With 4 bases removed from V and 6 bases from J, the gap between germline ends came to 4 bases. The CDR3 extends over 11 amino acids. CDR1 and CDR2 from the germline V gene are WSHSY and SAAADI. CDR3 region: CASSARNEQFF. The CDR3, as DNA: TGCGCCAGCAGTGCCCGCAATGAGCAGTTCTTC.

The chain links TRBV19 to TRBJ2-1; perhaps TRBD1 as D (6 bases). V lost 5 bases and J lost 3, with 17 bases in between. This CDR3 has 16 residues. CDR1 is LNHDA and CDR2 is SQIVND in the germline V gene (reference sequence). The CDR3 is CASSQGRTSVYNEQFF. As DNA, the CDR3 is TGTGCCAGTAGTCAGGGGCGGACTTCTGTCTACAATGAGCAGTTCTTC.

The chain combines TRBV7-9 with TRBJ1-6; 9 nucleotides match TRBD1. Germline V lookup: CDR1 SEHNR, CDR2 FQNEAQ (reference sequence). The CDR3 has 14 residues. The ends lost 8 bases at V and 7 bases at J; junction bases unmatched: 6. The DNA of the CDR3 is TGTGCCAGCGGACGGACAGGGGAGAATTCACCCCTCCACTTT. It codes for CASGRTGENSPLHF.

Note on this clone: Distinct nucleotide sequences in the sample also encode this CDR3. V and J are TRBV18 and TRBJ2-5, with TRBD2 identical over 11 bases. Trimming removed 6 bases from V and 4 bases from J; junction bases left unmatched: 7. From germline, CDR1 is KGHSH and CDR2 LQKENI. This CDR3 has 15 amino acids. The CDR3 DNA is TGTGCCAGCTCTCCCTTAGCGGGAGGGCGAGAGACCCAGTACTTC. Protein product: CASSPLAGGRETQYF.

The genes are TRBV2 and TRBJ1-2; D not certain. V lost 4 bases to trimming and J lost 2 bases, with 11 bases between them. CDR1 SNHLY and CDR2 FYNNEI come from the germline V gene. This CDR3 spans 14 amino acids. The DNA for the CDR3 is TGTGCCAGCAGTGCTTTCGTGGGGAACTATGGCTACACCTTC. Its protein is CASSAFVGNYGYTF.

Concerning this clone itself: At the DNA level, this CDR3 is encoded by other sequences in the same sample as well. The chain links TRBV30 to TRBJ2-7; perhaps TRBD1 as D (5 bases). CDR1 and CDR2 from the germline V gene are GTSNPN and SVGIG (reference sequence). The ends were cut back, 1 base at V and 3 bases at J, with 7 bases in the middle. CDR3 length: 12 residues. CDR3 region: CAWSGGSYEQYF. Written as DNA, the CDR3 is TGTGCCTGGAGTGGGGGCAGCTACGAGCAGTACTTC.

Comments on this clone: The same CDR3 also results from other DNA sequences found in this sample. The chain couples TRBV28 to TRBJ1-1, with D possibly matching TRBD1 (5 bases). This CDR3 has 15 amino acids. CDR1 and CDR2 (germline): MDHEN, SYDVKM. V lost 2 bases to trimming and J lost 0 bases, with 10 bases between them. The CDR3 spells CASSLGASMNTEAFF. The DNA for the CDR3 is TGTGCCAGCAGTTTAGGGGCTTCCATGAACACTGAAGCTTTCTTT.

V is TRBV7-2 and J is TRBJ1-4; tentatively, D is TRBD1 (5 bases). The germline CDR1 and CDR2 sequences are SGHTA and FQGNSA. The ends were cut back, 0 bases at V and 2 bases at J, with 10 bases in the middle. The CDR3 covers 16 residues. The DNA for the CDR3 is TGTGCCAGCAGCTTAGCGCCGACAGCCACTAATGAAAAACTGTTTTTT. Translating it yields CASSLAPTATNEKLFF.